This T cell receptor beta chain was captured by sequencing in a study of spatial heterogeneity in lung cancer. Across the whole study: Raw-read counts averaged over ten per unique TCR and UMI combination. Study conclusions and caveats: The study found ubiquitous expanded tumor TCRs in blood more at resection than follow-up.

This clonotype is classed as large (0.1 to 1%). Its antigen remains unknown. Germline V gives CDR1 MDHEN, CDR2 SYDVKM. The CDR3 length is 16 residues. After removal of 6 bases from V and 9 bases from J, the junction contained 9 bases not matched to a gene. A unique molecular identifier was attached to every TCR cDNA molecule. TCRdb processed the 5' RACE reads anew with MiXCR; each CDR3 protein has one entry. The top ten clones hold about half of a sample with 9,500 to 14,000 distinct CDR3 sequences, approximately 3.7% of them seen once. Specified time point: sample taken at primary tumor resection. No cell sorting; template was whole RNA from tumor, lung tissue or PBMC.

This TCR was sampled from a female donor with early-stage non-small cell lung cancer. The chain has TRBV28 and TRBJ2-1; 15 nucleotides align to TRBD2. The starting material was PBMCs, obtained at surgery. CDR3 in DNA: TGTGCCAGCAGCGCCCCTGGACTAGCGGGAGGGGTTGAGCAGTTCTTC. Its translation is CASSAPGLAGGVEQFF. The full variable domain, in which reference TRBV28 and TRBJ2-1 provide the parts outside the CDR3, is DVKVTQSSRYLVKRTGEKVFLECVQDMDHENMFWYRQDPGLGLRLIYFSYDVKMKEKGDIPEGYSVSREKKERFSLILESASTNQTSMYLCASSAPGLAGGVEQFFGPGTRLTVL.